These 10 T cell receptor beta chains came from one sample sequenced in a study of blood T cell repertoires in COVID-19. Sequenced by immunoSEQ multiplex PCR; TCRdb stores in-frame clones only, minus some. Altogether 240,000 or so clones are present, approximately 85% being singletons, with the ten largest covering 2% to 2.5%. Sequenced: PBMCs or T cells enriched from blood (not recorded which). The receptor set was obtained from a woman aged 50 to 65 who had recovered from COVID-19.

CDR3 region: CASIVHREGYTF. In nucleotides, the CDR3 is TGTGCCAGCATCGTCCACAGGGAGGGCTACACCTTC. The chain recombines TRBV2 with TRBJ1-2, with D tentatively TRBD1 (6 bases). This CDR3 region has 12 residues. Germline CDR1 SNHLY, CDR2 FYNNEI. Deletions cut 7 bases from V and 8 bases from J, with 14 bases between.

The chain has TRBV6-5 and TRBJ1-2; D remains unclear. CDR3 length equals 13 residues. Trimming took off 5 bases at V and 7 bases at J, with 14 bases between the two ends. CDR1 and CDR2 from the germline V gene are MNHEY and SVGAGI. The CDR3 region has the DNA TGTGCCAGCAGTCCACAGAGGGTTGGTGGCTACACCTTC. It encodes CASSPQRVGGYTF.

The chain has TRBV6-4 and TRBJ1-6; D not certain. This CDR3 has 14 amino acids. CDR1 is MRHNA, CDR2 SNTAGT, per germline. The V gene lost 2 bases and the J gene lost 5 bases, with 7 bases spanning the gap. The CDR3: CASSDRENNSPLHF. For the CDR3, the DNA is TGTGCCAGCAGTGACCGGGAGAATAATTCACCCCTCCACTTT.

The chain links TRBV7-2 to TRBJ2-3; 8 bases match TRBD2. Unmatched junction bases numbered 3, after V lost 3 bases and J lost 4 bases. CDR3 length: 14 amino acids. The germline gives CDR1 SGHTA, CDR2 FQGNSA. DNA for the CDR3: TGTGCCAGCAGCTTCAGCGGGGGTGCAGATACGCAGTATTTT. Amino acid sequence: CASSFSGGADTQYF.

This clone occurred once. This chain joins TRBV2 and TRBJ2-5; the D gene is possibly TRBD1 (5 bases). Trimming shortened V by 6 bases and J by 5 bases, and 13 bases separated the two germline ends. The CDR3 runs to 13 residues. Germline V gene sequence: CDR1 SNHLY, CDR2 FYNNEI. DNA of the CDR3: TGTGCCAGCAGGTGGACATCTGTTGAGACCCAGTACTTC. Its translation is CASRWTSVETQYF.

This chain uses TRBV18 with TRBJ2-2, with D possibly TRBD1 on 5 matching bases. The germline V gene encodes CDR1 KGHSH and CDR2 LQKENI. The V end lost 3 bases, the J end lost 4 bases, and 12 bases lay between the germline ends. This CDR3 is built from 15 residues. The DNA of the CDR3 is TGTGCCAGCTCACCTGGACAACCCCCCACCGGGGAGCTGTTTTTT. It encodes CASSPGQPPTGELFF.

The CDR3 DNA sequence: TGTGCCAGCAGCCTAGGGGGACAGGGCACTGAAGCTTTCTTT. Encoded protein: CASSLGGQGTEAFF. This chain links TRBV7-2 with TRBJ1-1; 9 nucleotides agree with TRBD1. CDR3 length equals 14 residues. The V and J ends lost 5 bases and 4 bases, in that order; junction bases with no gene match: 5. The germline V gene has CDR1 SGHTA and CDR2 FQGNSA.

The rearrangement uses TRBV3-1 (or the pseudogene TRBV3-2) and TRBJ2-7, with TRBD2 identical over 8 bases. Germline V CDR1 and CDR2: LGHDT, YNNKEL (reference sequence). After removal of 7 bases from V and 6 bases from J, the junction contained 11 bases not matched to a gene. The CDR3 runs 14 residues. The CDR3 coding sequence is TGTGCCAGCAAGTTAGCGGGGTCCCCGGCCGAGCAGTACTTC. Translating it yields CASKLAGSPAEQYF.

CDR3 region: CASSYRGTTNEKLFF. In nucleotides, the CDR3 is TGTGCCAGCAGTTATCGGGGGACAACTAATGAAAAACTGTTTTTT. V and J are TRBV6-5 and TRBJ1-4; D perhaps matches TRBD1 (5 bases). V was cut by 3 bases and J by 0 bases, with 8 bases left in between. Germline assignment: CDR1 MNHEY and CDR2 SVGAGI. The CDR3 spans 15 residues.

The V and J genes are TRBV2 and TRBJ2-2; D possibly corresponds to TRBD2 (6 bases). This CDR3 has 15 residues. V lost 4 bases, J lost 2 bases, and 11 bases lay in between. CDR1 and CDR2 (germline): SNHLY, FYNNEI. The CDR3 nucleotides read TGTGCCAGCAGTGTAGATGGACTAAACACCGGGGAGCTGTTTTTT. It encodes CASSVDGLNTGELFF.